Below, 7 T cell receptor beta chains from the same sample are listed, as sequenced in a study of OX40 agonist ivuxolimab in advanced cancers. Data came from immunoSEQ multiplex PCR; TCRdb stores just in-frame clones and leaves some out. This table has 65,000 to 85,000 clones, roughly four fifths appearing once. Specimen: CD4+ or CD8+ T cells sorted from blood, collected in a trial of the OX40 agonist ivuxolimab. Receptors were obtained from an adult with an advanced solid tumor such as melanoma, head and neck, liver or kidney cancer.

V usage is TRBV7-9 and J usage is TRBJ2-7, with D possibly TRBD1 on 6 matching bases. Germline CDR1 and CDR2: SEHNR and FQNEAQ (reference sequence). V lost 4 bases to trimming and J lost 5 bases, with 15 bases between them. The CDR3 length is 14 residues. CDR3: CASSSGTLINEQYF. The CDR3 DNA sequence: TGTGCCAGCAGCTCTGGGACACTGATCAACGAGCAGTACTTC.

The genes are TRBV6-6 and TRBJ1-1, with D possibly matching TRBD1 (6 bases). Trimming removed 10 bases from V and 3 bases from J, with 15 bases in between. CDR3 size: 13 residues. CDR1 MNHNY and CDR2 SVGAGI come from the germline V gene (reference sequence). In DNA form, the CDR3 reads TGTGCCATCAACCGGGACACCTACACTGAAGCTTTCTTT. It translates to CAINRDTYTEAFF.

The chain joins TRBV7-2 to TRBJ1-1; 8 bases map to TRBD1. CDR1 is SGHTA and CDR2 is FQGNSA in the germline V gene. This CDR3 region has 16 residues. The ends lost 2 bases at V and 6 bases at J; junction bases unmatched: 11. The chain's CDR3 is CASSLPPWTGRPEAFF. CDR3 bases: TGTGCCAGCAGCTTACCGCCATGGACAGGGAGGCCTGAAGCTTTCTTT. Combining the CDR3 with reference TRBV7-2 and TRBJ1-1 gives the whole variable domain GAGVSQSPSNKVTEKGKDVELRCDPISGHTALYWYRQSLGQGLEFLIYFQGNSAPDKSGLPSDRFSAERTGGSVSTLTIQRTQQEDSAVYLCASSLPPWTGRPEAFFGQGTRLTVV.

The rearrangement uses TRBV12-5 and TRBJ2-7; no definite D call. CDR3 length: 18 amino acids. V was shortened by 0 bases and J by 0 bases, with 18 bases between the two germline ends. Germline CDR1 and CDR2: LGHNT and FRNRAP. In nucleotides, the CDR3 is TGTGCTAGTGGTTTGGTTAACCCTCCCAGCATTGACTCCTACGAGCAGTACTTC. Translation gives CASGLVNPPSIDSYEQYF.

This sequence joins TRBV12-5 and TRBJ2-3; D is unclear. Trimming removed 7 bases from V and 0 bases from J, with 14 bases in between. CDR3 size: 15 residues. Germline CDR1 reads LGHNT; CDR2 reads FRNRAP. The CDR3 region is CASAPVDSSTDTQYF. The CDR3 coding sequence is TGTGCTAGTGCCCCAGTAGATTCTAGCACAGATACGCAGTATTTT.

This clone was detected a few times. The chain is built from TRBV9 and TRBJ1-2, with 7 positions matching TRBD1. V dropped 4 bases and J dropped 5; count of bases not matched to a gene: 5. Per the germline V gene, CDR1 is SGDLS and CDR2 is YYNGEE. The CDR3 has 13 amino acids. The CDR3 DNA is TGTGCCAGCAGCTCGACAGGGTGGTATGGCTACACCTTC. It codes for CASSSTGWYGYTF.

As to this clone: This same CDR3 is encoded by further DNA sequences in the sample. The J gene is TRBJ1-2, the V gene TRBV29-1, with D maybe TRBD1 (6 bases). The CDR3 contains 16 residues. CDR1 and CDR2 from the germline V gene are SQVTM and ANQGSEA. With 3 bases removed from V and 4 bases from J, the gap between germline ends came to 21 bases. The CDR3: CSVDLRGQGRPYGYTF. CDR3 nucleotides: TGCAGCGTTGACCTTCGGGGGCAGGGAAGACCCTATGGCTACACCTTC.